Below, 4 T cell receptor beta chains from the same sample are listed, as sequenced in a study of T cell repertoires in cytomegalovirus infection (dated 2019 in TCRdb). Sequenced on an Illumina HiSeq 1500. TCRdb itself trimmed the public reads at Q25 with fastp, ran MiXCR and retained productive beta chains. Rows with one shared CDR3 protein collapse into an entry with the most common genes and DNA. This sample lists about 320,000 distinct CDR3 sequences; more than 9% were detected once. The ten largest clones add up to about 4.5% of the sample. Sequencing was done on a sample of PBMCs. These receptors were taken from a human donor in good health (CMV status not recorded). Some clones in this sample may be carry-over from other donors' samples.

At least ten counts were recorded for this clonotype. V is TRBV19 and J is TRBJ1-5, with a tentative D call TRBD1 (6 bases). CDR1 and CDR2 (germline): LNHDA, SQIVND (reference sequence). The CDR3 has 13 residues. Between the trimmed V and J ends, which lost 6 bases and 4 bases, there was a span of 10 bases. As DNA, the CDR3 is TGTGCCAGTAGGACCCAGGGGAATCAGCCCCAGCATTTT. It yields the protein CASRTQGNQPQHF.

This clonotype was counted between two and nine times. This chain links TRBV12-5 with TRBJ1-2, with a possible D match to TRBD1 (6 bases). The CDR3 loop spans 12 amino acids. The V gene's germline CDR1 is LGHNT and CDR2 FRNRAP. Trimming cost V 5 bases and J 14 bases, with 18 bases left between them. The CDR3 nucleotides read TGTGCTAGTGGTCGAGAGACAGGCGCGATGACCTTC. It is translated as CASGRETGAMTF.

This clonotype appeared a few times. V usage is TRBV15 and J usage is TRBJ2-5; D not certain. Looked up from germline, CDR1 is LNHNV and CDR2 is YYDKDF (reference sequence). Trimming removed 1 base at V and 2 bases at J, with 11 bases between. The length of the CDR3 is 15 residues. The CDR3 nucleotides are TGTGCCACCAGCAGAGTGAAGGTCCTACAAGAGACCCAGTACTTC. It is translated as CATSRVKVLQETQYF.

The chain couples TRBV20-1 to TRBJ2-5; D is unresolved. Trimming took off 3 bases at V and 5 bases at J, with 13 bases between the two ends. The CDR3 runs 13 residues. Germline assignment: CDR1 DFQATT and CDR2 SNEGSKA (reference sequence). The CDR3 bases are TGCAGTGCTAGGAAAGAGGTCCGGGAGACCCAGTACTTC. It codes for CSARKEVRETQYF.